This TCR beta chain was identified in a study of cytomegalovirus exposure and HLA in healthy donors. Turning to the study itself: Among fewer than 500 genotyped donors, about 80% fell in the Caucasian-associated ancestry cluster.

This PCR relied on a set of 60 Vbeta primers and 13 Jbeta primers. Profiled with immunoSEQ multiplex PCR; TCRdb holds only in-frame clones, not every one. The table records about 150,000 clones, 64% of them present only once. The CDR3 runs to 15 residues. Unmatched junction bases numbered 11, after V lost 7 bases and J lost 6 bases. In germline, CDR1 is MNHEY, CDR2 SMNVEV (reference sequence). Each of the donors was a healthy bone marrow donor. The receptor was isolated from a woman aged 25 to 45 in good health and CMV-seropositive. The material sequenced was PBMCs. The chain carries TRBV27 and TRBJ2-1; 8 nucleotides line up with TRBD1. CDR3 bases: TGTGCCAGCACGACAGGACAGGGTTGGCTCAATGAGCAGTTCTTC. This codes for CASTTGQGWLNEQFF.